One and the same sample provided the 9 T cell receptor beta chains below, sequenced in a study of Ad26.COV2.S vaccination and SARS-CoV-2 variants (dated by TCRdb to the early 2020s). The label giving this sample's treatment or condition can be read as: roughly 19 received Ad26.COV2.S at low or high dose, single or two shots; several received placebo; per-sample allocation not given. For vaccine and placebo recipients, repertoires were sequenced using samples collected on day 63 after the first injection. Receptors were amplified or captured by the immunoSEQ multiplex PCR assay. Drawn from immuneACCESS, this table holds only the in-frame rearrangements with V and J called that TCRdb kept. Clones are partly lost; checked studies trace under half to an unresolved V gene and leave the rest unexplained. Here the sample has approximately 480,000 clones; approximately 88% occur a single time. 9.5% to 15% of the sample is in the top ten clones.

Sequencing was performed on peripheral blood, taken in a trial of Ad26.COV2.S vaccine versus placebo. The source of these receptors is a person aged 18 to 59 who received the Ad26.COV2.S COVID-19 vaccine or a placebo.

The V and J genes are TRBV7-2 and TRBJ2-1, with D tentatively TRBD1 (6 bases). The CDR3 loop spans 13 amino acids. Per germline, CDR1 SGHTA and CDR2 FQGNSA. Trimming left V 5 bases short and J 15 bases short, with 20 bases between. CDR3: CASSPNTEGGRFF. As DNA, the CDR3 is TGTGCCAGCAGCCCAAATACGGAAGGGGGTCGGTTCTTC.

The chain couples TRBV2 to TRBJ2-5; D is ambiguous. Germline-derived CDR1 and CDR2 are SNHLY and FYNNEI. The CDR3 runs to 11 residues. The V gene lost 2 bases and the J gene lost 7 bases, with 5 bases spanning the gap. The CDR3 spells CASSELRTQYF. The CDR3 coding sequence is TGTGCCAGCAGTGAACTTCGGACCCAGTACTTC. Full variable domain (outside the CDR3, taken from reference TRBV2 and TRBJ2-5): EPEVTQTPSHQVTQMGQEVILRCVPISNHLYFYWYRQILGQKVEFLVSFYNNEISEKSEIFDDQFSVERPDGSNFTLKIRSTKLEDSAMYFCASSELRTQYFGPGTRLLVL.

The chain joins TRBV5-1 to TRBJ2-5; no clear D. Trimming took 2 bases from V and 3 from J, leaving 2 bases between them. This CDR3 region has 11 residues. The germline CDR1 and CDR2 sequences are SGHRS and YFSETQ. The CDR3 sequence: CASSFKETQYF. The CDR3 bases are TGCGCCAGCAGCTTCAAAGAGACCCAGTACTTC. The full variable domain, completed using reference TRBV5-1 and TRBJ2-5, is KAGVTQTPRYLIKTRGQQVTLSCSPISGHRSVSWYQQTPGQGLQFLFEYFSETQRNKGNFPGRFSGRQFSNSRSEMNVSTLELGDSALYLCASSFKETQYFGPGTRLLVL.

To note about this clone: Compared with germline, one end of the junction differs, possibly owing to a read error. This chain joins TRBV19 and TRBJ1-2; 8 positions match TRBD1. Germline lookup yields CDR1 LNHDA and CDR2 SQIVND (reference sequence). There are 17 residues in the CDR3. The CDR3 coding sequence is TGTGCCAGTAGTCCCCTACGGACACAGGGGGACCCCTATAGCTACACCTTC. It specifies CASSPLRTQGDPYSYTF.

Of note for this clone: This clone may be a read error of a much larger clone one base away. The chain recombines TRBV6-5 with TRBJ1-3; D is possibly TRBD1 (5 bases). The CDR3 length is 14 residues. Trimming shortened V by 5 bases and J by 0 bases, and 8 bases separated the two germline ends. Germline CDR1 is MNHEY and CDR2 is SVGAGI. The CDR3 coding sequence is TGTGCCAGCAGTCCAGGGTTCTCTGGAAACACCATATATTTT. Its translation is CASSPGFSGNTIYF.

V and J are TRBV27 and TRBJ2-1; possibly TRBD2 for D (5 bases). Trimming took off 6 bases at V and 0 bases at J, with 18 bases between the two ends. Germline V gene lookup returns CDR1 MNHEY and CDR2 SMNVEV (reference sequence). The CDR3 spans 17 residues. This CDR3 is CASSHQSDYASYNEQFF. In nucleotides, the CDR3 is TGTGCCAGCAGCCACCAATCTGACTACGCCTCCTACAATGAGCAGTTCTTC.

This clone was seen a handful of times. This chain links TRBV7-2 with TRBJ1-1; D unresolved. This CDR3 has 14 residues. The V gene lost 0 bases and the J gene lost 1 base, with 6 bases spanning the gap. Germline V gives CDR1 SGHTA, CDR2 FQGNSA. The chain's CDR3 is CASSLAFGNTEAFF. In DNA, the CDR3 is TGTGCCAGCAGCTTAGCGTTCGGGAACACTGAAGCTTTCTTT.

The chain joins TRBV24-1 to TRBJ2-7, with D unresolved. Germline CDR1 reads KGHDR; CDR2 reads SFDVKD. This CDR3 comprises 13 residues. Deletions cut 7 bases from V and 1 base from J, with 10 bases between. The CDR3 sequence: CATSPRWSYEQYF. CDR3 nucleotide sequence: TGTGCCACCAGCCCGAGGTGGTCCTACGAGCAGTACTTC.

The V and J genes are TRBV6-5 and TRBJ2-1; 9 bases are shared with TRBD2. The V and J ends lost 5 bases and 8 bases, in that order; junction bases with no gene match: 7. Germline V gene lookup returns CDR1 MNHEY and CDR2 SVGAGI. This CDR3 contains 14 residues. Written as DNA, the CDR3 is TGTGCCAGCAGTCTAGGACTAGCGTCCCATGAGCAGTTCTTC. Its translation is CASSLGLASHEQFF.